This is a list of T cell receptor beta chains from one sample in a study of OX40 agonist ivuxolimab in advanced cancers. Sequencing was performed with immunoSEQ multiplex PCR; in TCRdb, only in-frame clones are kept and a portion is missing. The sample lists about 83,000 clones; about 86% were seen once. This material consisted of CD4+ or CD8+ T cells sorted from blood, taken in a trial of the OX40 agonist ivuxolimab. The receptors were sampled from an adult with an advanced solid tumor such as melanoma, head and neck, liver or kidney cancer. Both conserved end residues are part of each CDR3. The D gene is left open where the match is weak. Not every row has a clone size; where given, it reads once, few, many or a size class.

clone_size: NA
j_call: TRBJ2-1
v_call: TRBV6-1
d_call: TRBD1
cdr3_nt: TGTGCCAGCAGCCCCTGGACAGGGGACAACAATGAGCAGTTCTTC
cdr3_aa: CASSPWTGDNNEQFF

clone_size: NA
j_call: TRBJ1-1
v_call: TRBV19
d_call: NA
cdr3_nt: TGTGCCAGTAGTATAGGAGCAAGGAACACTGAAGCTTTCTTT
cdr3_aa: CASSIGARNTEAFF

clone_size: NA
j_call: TRBJ1-2
v_call: TRBV19
d_call: NA
cdr3_nt: TGTGCCAGTAGTTTCGGACGGCAGGCTAACTATGGCTACACCTTC
cdr3_aa: CASSFGRQANYGYTF

clone_size: NA
j_call: TRBJ1-1
v_call: TRBV6-5
d_call: TRBD1
cdr3_nt: TGTGCCAGCAGTCAGGGGGGAGGCACTGAAGCTTTCTTT
cdr3_aa: CASSQGGGTEAFF

clone_size: NA
j_call: TRBJ2-2
v_call: TRBV6-4
d_call: NA
cdr3_nt: TGTGCCAGTCAAGGGGCCGGGGAGCTGTTTTTT
cdr3_aa: CASQGAGELFF

clone_size: NA
j_call: TRBJ1-6
v_call: TRBV28
d_call: NA
cdr3_nt: TGTGCCAGCAGAGCCCAGGAGGGCTATAATTCACCCCTCCACTTT
cdr3_aa: CASRAQEGYNSPLHF

clone_size: NA
j_call: TRBJ1-1
v_call: TRBV7-9
d_call: NA
cdr3_nt: TGTGCCAGCAGCTTTGGCAGAGAGTGGTCCGCTGAAGCTTTCTTT
cdr3_aa: CASSFGREWSAEAFF

clone_size: NA
j_call: TRBJ1-2
v_call: TRBV7-9
d_call: NA
cdr3_nt: TGTGTCAGCAGCTTAGGCGTGAACTATGGCTACACCTTC
cdr3_aa: CVSSLGVNYGYTF

clone_size: once
j_call: TRBJ1-4
v_call: TRBV6-6
d_call: TRBD1
cdr3_nt: TGTGCCAGCAGTTACTCGAAGGGCAGGGGGGAAGAAAAACTGTTTTTT
cdr3_aa: CASSYSKGRGEEKLFF

clone_size: NA
j_call: TRBJ2-7
v_call: TRBV11-2
d_call: NA
cdr3_nt: TGTGCCAGCAGCGATCGGGTCGGGTCCGAGCAGTACTTC
cdr3_aa: CASSDRVGSEQYF

clone_size: NA
j_call: TRBJ1-1
v_call: TRBV28
d_call: NA
cdr3_nt: TGTGCCCTCAGGGGCCGCAATCTTGAAGCTTTCTTT
cdr3_aa: CALRGRNLEAFF

clone_size: NA
j_call: TRBJ2-1
v_call: TRBV28
d_call: TRBD2
cdr3_nt: TGTGCCAGCAGTCTCTCGGGCGGGGGGGCCTTGGATGAGCAGTTCTTC
cdr3_aa: CASSLSGGGALDEQFF

clone_size: NA
j_call: TRBJ2-5
v_call: TRBV29-1
d_call: NA
cdr3_nt: TGCAGCGCCGGGTGGGAGACCCAGTACTTC
cdr3_aa: CSAGWETQYF

clone_size: NA
j_call: TRBJ2-3
v_call: TRBV18
d_call: NA
cdr3_nt: TGTGCCAGCTCCGAGGAAAACACAGATACGCAGTATTTT
cdr3_aa: CASSEENTDTQYF

clone_size: NA
j_call: TRBJ1-1
v_call: TRBV5-1
d_call: TRBD1
cdr3_nt: TGCGCCAGCAACAGGGGGACCGTTGTTACTGAAGCTTTCTTT
cdr3_aa: CASNRGTVVTEAFF

clone_size: NA
j_call: TRBJ2-7
v_call: TRBV5-1
d_call: NA
cdr3_nt: TGCGCCAGCAGCTTGGGGGTTTGGGGGTCGCGCGAGCAGTACTTC
cdr3_aa: CASSLGVWGSREQYF

clone_size: NA
j_call: TRBJ1-5
v_call: TRBV11-1
d_call: NA
cdr3_nt: TGTGCCAGCAGCTCGGGGCTCAATCAGCCCCAGCATTTT
cdr3_aa: CASSSGLNQPQHF

clone_size: few
j_call: TRBJ1-1
v_call: TRBV5-5
d_call: NA
cdr3_nt: TGTGCCAGCTCTCAGCAGGGAGGGAACACTGAAGCTTTCTTT
cdr3_aa: CASSQQGGNTEAFF

clone_size: NA
j_call: TRBJ2-3
v_call: TRBV14
d_call: NA
cdr3_nt: TGTGCCAGCAGCACCAGCAAGGGGCGGGCCACAGATACGCAGTATTTT
cdr3_aa: CASSTSKGRATDTQYF

clone_size: NA
j_call: TRBJ2-1
v_call: TRBV5-1
d_call: NA
cdr3_nt: TGCGCCAGCAGCTTCGGGACTCCTTCCTACAATGAGCAGTTCTTC
cdr3_aa: CASSFGTPSYNEQFF

clone_size: few
j_call: TRBJ2-2
v_call: TRBV6-5
d_call: TRBD1
cdr3_nt: TGTGCCAGCAGTTACCCCGGGACAGCGAACACCGGGGAGCTGTTTTTT
cdr3_aa: CASSYPGTANTGELFF

clone_size: NA
j_call: TRBJ2-2
v_call: TRBV11-2
d_call: NA
cdr3_nt: TGTGCCAGCAGCTTAGATAGGACCGGGGAGCTGTTTTTT
cdr3_aa: CASSLDRTGELFF

clone_size: NA
j_call: TRBJ1-4
v_call: TRBV18
d_call: NA
cdr3_nt: TGTGCCAGCTCACCAGGGGAGGGCGAAAAACTGTTTTTT
cdr3_aa: CASSPGEGEKLFF

clone_size: NA
j_call: TRBJ1-5
v_call: TRBV9
d_call: TRBD1
cdr3_nt: TGTGCCAGCAGCCTAGGACAGGGAACGGGGGGGCCCCAGCATTTT
cdr3_aa: CASSLGQGTGGPQHF

clone_size: NA
j_call: TRBJ1-2
v_call: TRBV6-5
d_call: NA
cdr3_nt: TGTGCCAGCAGTTACACAAGAGAAAGGGGCTACACCTTC
cdr3_aa: CASSYTRERGYTF

clone_size: NA
j_call: TRBJ2-2
v_call: TRBV14
d_call: NA
cdr3_nt: TGTGCCAGCAGCCCAGGTCGCGTAACCCCGCAGTACACCGGGGAGCTGTTTTTT
cdr3_aa: CASSPGRVTPQYTGELFF

clone_size: NA
j_call: TRBJ2-3
v_call: TRBV11-2
d_call: NA
cdr3_nt: TGTGCCAGCAGCTCCACAGCCCGGAGCACAGATACGCAGTATTTT
cdr3_aa: CASSSTARSTDTQYF

clone_size: NA
j_call: TRBJ1-6
v_call: TRBV18
d_call: NA
cdr3_nt: TGTGCCAGCTCACCATCGGGGAAAAATTCACCCCTCCACTTT
cdr3_aa: CASSPSGKNSPLHF

clone_size: once
j_call: TRBJ1-5
v_call: TRBV7-3
d_call: NA
cdr3_nt: TGTGCCAGCAGCCTCACTAGAGATCAGCCCCAGCATTTT
cdr3_aa: CASSLTRDQPQHF

clone_size: once
j_call: TRBJ2-7
v_call: TRBV2
d_call: NA
cdr3_nt: TGTGCCAGCACCGGAGGCCGCGGGGCTTACGAGCAGTACTTC
cdr3_aa: CASTGGRGAYEQYF

clone_size: few
j_call: TRBJ2-7
v_call: TRBV7-2
d_call: NA
cdr3_nt: TGTGCCAGCAGCTTAGAGTTGGGGAACTACGAGCAGTACTTC
cdr3_aa: CASSLELGNYEQYF

clone_size: NA
j_call: TRBJ1-6
v_call: TRBV18
d_call: NA
cdr3_nt: TGTGCCAGCTCACCCTCGGGGGACTCACCCCTCCACTTT
cdr3_aa: CASSPSGDSPLHF

clone_size: once
j_call: TRBJ2-3
v_call: TRBV28
d_call: NA
cdr3_nt: TGTGCCAGCAGTTTCTCCGTAGATACGCAGTATTTT
cdr3_aa: CASSFSVDTQYF

clone_size: NA
j_call: TRBJ1-2
v_call: TRBV30
d_call: NA
cdr3_nt: TGTGCCTGCTTGCCTCGACCGCTTGGGGGCTACACCTTC
cdr3_aa: CACLPRPLGGYTF

clone_size: few
j_call: TRBJ2-7
v_call: TRBV7-2
d_call: NA
cdr3_nt: TGTGCCAGCAGCCTGTATCGCGATCCGACCGGGGTAAACTACGAGCAGTACTTC
cdr3_aa: CASSLYRDPTGVNYEQYF

clone_size: NA
j_call: TRBJ1-1
v_call: TRBV19
d_call: NA
cdr3_nt: TGTGCCAGTAGTATAGGGGGGGGAAGGGAGACTGAAGCTTTCTTT
cdr3_aa: CASSIGGGRETEAFF

clone_size: NA
j_call: TRBJ1-4
v_call: TRBV30
d_call: NA
cdr3_nt: TGTGCCTGGAGTGTCCCAGCAACTAATGAAAAACTGTTTTTT
cdr3_aa: CAWSVPATNEKLFF